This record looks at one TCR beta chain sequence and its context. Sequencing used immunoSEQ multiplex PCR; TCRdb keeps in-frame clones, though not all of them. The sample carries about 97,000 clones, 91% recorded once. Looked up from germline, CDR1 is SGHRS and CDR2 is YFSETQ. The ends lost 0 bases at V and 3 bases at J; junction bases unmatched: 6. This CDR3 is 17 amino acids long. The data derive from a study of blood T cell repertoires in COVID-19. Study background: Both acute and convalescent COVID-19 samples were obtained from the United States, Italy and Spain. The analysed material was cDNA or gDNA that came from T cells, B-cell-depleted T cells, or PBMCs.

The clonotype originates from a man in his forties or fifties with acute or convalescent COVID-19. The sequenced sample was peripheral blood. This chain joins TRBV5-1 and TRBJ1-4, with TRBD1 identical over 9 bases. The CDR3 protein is CASSLVQGAPSNEKLFF. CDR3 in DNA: TGCGCCAGCAGCTTGGTACAGGGGGCGCCATCTAATGAAAAACTGTTTTTT.